This T cell receptor (beta chain) emerged from a study of shared clonotypes between healthy human individuals. The trim removed 5 bases at V and 5 bases at J, leaving 6 bases unmatched. Germline CDR1 and CDR2: MDHEN and SYDVKM. This CDR3 is built from 14 residues. Naive CD8 isolation took CD45RO-negative cells positively selected for CCR7 and excluded terminally differentiated effector memory CD45RA+ cells. Sequencing was performed with immunoSEQ multiplex PCR; in TCRdb, only in-frame clones are kept and a portion is missing. This table holds 700,000 to 950,000 clones, roughly 96% found once. Source material: naive CD8+ T cells sorted from blood. The receptor's source is a man aged 30 to 39 in good health. The chain recombines TRBV28 with TRBJ1-5; 7 bases map to TRBD1. This CDR3 is CASSRDSLDQPQHF. CDR3 sequence (DNA): TGTGCCAGCAGTCGGGACAGCTTAGATCAGCCCCAGCATTTT. The variable domain in full, completed from reference TRBV28 and TRBJ1-5, reads DVKVTQSSRYLVKRTGEKVFLECVQDMDHENMFWYRQDPGLGLRLIYFSYDVKMKEKGDIPEGYSVSREKKERFSLILESASTNQTSMYLCASSRDSLDQPQHFGDGTRLSIL.